This T cell receptor beta chain was sequenced in a study of CD8 T cells in Susac syndrome. Trimming removed 3 bases from V and 3 bases from J, with 9 bases in between. The CDR3 runs 14 residues. CDR1 is MNHEY and CDR2 is SMNVEV in the germline V gene (reference sequence). Blood CD8+ and CD4+ T cells underwent high-throughput TCR beta sequencing. It was treatment-naive patients with stable or active relapsing-remitting disease who made up the multiple sclerosis controls. Random hexamers were used to reverse transcribe 0.5 to 1 ug of RNA. The TCR beta CDR3 was amplified by immunoSEQ multiplex PCR across 54 Vbeta, 13 Jbeta. In TCRdb, the immunoSEQ multiplex PCR reads were re-called with MiXCR into one record per CDR3 protein. The data show approximately 130,000 distinct CDR3 sequences, with more than 75% seen just once and around 0.24% held by the top ten.

The J gene is TRBJ1-5, the V gene TRBV27; possibly TRBD1 for D (5 bases). The sequence was obtained from a human donor with multiple sclerosis. The sequenced material came from CD8+ T cells from PBMCs. The CDR3 protein is CASSFGADNQPQHF. The CDR3 DNA follows: TGTGCCAGCAGTTTTGGGGCAGACAATCAGCCCCAGCATTTT.